The rows below give T cell receptor beta chains drawn from one sample of a study of neurological immune-mediated disorders. Via MiXCR, TCRdb re-called the 5' RACE reads, giving one row per CDR3 protein. The table shows 65,000 to 70,000 distinct CDR3 sequences, with 3% to 5% occurring only once. Sample: PBMCs. These receptors were obtained from a man aged 30-40 years with multiple sclerosis. CDR3s include the opening cysteine and the closing phenylalanine or tryptophan. Fields, in order: clone size, D gene, V gene, J gene, CDR3 DNA, CDR3 protein. The D gene is left open where the match is weak. The size entry is marked missing in some rows and otherwise reads once, few, many or a size class.

many,-,TRBV7-8,TRBJ2-7,TGTGCCAGCGGCCGGCCACAACGGTCCTACGAGCAGTACTTC,CASGRPQRSYEQYF
once,TRBD1,TRBV12-3/TRBV12-4,TRBJ1-5,TGTGCCAGCAGTTCCGGACAGGGAATCATCCAGCCCCAGCATTTT,CASSSGQGIIQPQHF
many,-,TRBV27,TRBJ1-2,TGTGCCAGCAGTTCCGGGGCCAACTATGGCTACACCTTC,CASSSGANYGYTF
many,-,TRBV20-1,TRBJ1-5,TGCAGTGCCCCTCCTGGCACGGACAATCAGCCCCAGCATTTT,CSAPPGTDNQPQHF
many,TRBD1,TRBV20-1,TRBJ2-3,TGCAGTGCTACACAGGGGGGTGGATCAGATACGCAGTATTTT,CSATQGGGSDTQYF
many,-,TRBV5-6,TRBJ2-4,TGTGCCAGCAGCTATTCGACCGGCGCGGACATTCAGTACTTC,CASSYSTGADIQYF
many,TRBD2,TRBV5-4,TRBJ2-5,TGTGCCAGCAGCCGTAGCGGGGGGGTCCAAGAGACCCAGTACTTC,CASSRSGGVQETQYF
many,-,TRBV20-1,TRBJ1-2,TGCAGTGCTAATAGGGGTGTCGATGGCTACACCTTC,CSANRGVDGYTF
many,-,TRBV5-1,TRBJ2-1,TGCGCCAGCAGCTCCCAGGGAGTATACAATGAGCAGTTCTTC,CASSSQGVYNEQFF
-,-,TRBV20-1,TRBJ1-6,TGCAGTGCAAAGGGGGGCCTACCCCTCAACTTT,CSAKGGLPLNF
many,TRBD2,TRBV20-1,TRBJ2-7,TGCAGTGCTAGAGATCACGGGGGGGGTCCCGAGCAGTACTTC,CSARDHGGGPEQYF
-,TRBD1,TRBV5-6,TRBJ2-5,TGTGCCAGCAGCTTGGCCCTGGACAGGGGGCAAGAGACCCAGTACTTC,CASSLALDRGQETQYF
many,-,TRBV5-4,TRBJ2-5,TGTGCCAGCAGCTTGGAGCGAATTCAAGAGACCCAGTACTTC,CASSLERIQETQYF
many,TRBD2,TRBV13,TRBJ2-3,TGTGCCAGCAGCAGCGGGGGGCGCACAGATACGCAGTATTTT,CASSSGGRTDTQYF
many,-,TRBV27,TRBJ2-7,TGTGCCAGCAGTTTAAAGAGCTCCTACGAGCAGTACTTC,CASSLKSSYEQYF
many,-,TRBV5-1,TRBJ1-2,TGCGCCAGCAGCTTGGATGCTTCGCACGGCTACACCTTC,CASSLDASHGYTF
many,TRBD1,TRBV6-5,TRBJ1-2,TGTGCCAGCAGTTACGGGACAGGGGAAGGCTACACCTTC,CASSYGTGEGYTF
many,TRBD2,TRBV20-1,TRBJ2-1,TGCAGTGCTCCCGGACTAGCGTTTTTCAATGAGCAGTTCTTC,CSAPGLAFFNEQFF
many,TRBD1,TRBV5-1,TRBJ1-6,TGCGCCAGCAGCTTGGAGGGGGCGGATTCACCCCTCCACTTT,CASSLEGADSPLHF
many,TRBD1,TRBV20-1,TRBJ1-3,TGCAGTGCTAGGGAACAGGGGTACGGAAACACCATATATTTT,CSAREQGYGNTIYF
many,TRBD1,TRBV28,TRBJ2-3,TGTGCCAGCAGTCCCAGACAGGGGACGCAGTATTTT,CASSPRQGTQYF
many,TRBD2,TRBV6-4,TRBJ2-1,TGTGCCAGCAGTGACCGGGCTAGCGGGGGGCCAGATGAGCAGTTCTTC,CASSDRASGGPDEQFF
many,TRBD1,TRBV12-3/TRBV12-4,TRBJ1-1,TGTGCCAGCAGGGGGGACAGGGTTAGTGCTTTCTTT,CASRGDRVSAFF
few,-,TRBV27,TRBJ1-5,TGTGCCAGCAGTTTATACAGGGCGAGCAATCAGCCCCAGCATTTT,CASSLYRASNQPQHF
many,-,TRBV6-6,TRBJ1-2,TGTGCCAGCAGTTACTCACAGGGACCTGGTGGCTACACCTTC,CASSYSQGPGGYTF
many,-,TRBV6-2/TRBV6-3,TRBJ1-6,TGTGCCAGCAGTCTCGCGTCGAGCTCCTATAATTCACCCCTCCACTTT,CASSLASSSYNSPLHF
many,-,TRBV15,TRBJ2-3,TGTGCCACCACCATCCGGCGGGGGCTCGATACGCAGTATTTT,CATTIRRGLDTQYF
many,-,TRBV20-1,TRBJ2-1,TGCAGTGCTAGGGGCCTGGGGGGGGGCGTCTACAATGAGCAGTTCTTC,CSARGLGGGVYNEQFF
many,TRBD2,TRBV24-1,TRBJ2-3,TGTGCCACCAGTGAACGGGGGGGAAACACAGATACGCAGTATTTT,CATSERGGNTDTQYF
many,-,TRBV20-1,TRBJ1-1,TGCAGTGCGAACACGAACCCCGGGGAGGAAGCTTTCTTT,CSANTNPGEEAFF
many,-,TRBV7-2,TRBJ2-7,TGTGCCAGCAGCTTAGATCCGAACCTTGCGTACGAGCAGTACTTC,CASSLDPNLAYEQYF
many,-,TRBV5-1,TRBJ2-7,TGCGCCAGCAGCTTGGCAGGGGACAAGCAGTACTTC,CASSLAGDKQYF
many,TRBD2,TRBV4-1,TRBJ2-3,TGCGCCAGCAGCCAACCCGCGGGGGGGCCTACGCAGTATTTT,CASSQPAGGPTQYF
many,-,TRBV7-2,TRBJ1-5,TGTGCCAGCAGCACCTCCGGGACATTTTATCAGCCCCAGCATTTT,CASSTSGTFYQPQHF
many,-,TRBV20-1,TRBJ2-1,TGCAGTGCTAGCTCGAGGGGGAGCTCCTACAATGAGCAGTTCTTC,CSASSRGSSYNEQFF
many,TRBD2,TRBV20-1,TRBJ2-3,TGCAGTGCTCCTACTAGCGGGGAGGTGACAGATACGCAGTATTTT,CSAPTSGEVTDTQYF
many,-,TRBV2,TRBJ2-5,TGTGCCAGCAGCAACCAAGAGACCCAGTACTTC,CASSNQETQYF
many,TRBD2,TRBV12-3/TRBV12-4,TRBJ2-5,TGTGCCAGCAGTGACGGGACTAGCGGGGGTTCCCAGTACTTC,CASSDGTSGGSQYF
many,-,TRBV5-1,TRBJ1-4,TGCGCCAGCAGCAGCGAGGGGGGAGGACTGTTTTTT,CASSSEGGGLFF
-,TRBD1,TRBV12-3/TRBV12-4,TRBJ2-5,TGTGCCAGCAGGGGGGACAGACAGGAGACCCAGTACTTC,CASRGDRQETQYF
-,-,TRBV5-1,TRBJ2-1,TGCGCCAGCAGCTTGGTTGACTCGTTATACAATGAGCAGTTCTTC,CASSLVDSLYNEQFF
many,-,TRBV9,TRBJ1-5,TGTGCCAGCAGCGTAGTCGGGGATCAGCCCCAGCATTTT,CASSVVGDQPQHF
many,-,TRBV7-8,TRBJ1-6,TGTGCCAGCAGCTTAGTGCAGGGGCGGAATTCACCCCTCCACTTT,CASSLVQGRNSPLHF
many,-,TRBV15,TRBJ2-3,TGTGCCACCAGCCCAACCCGGCAAGGTAGCACAGATACGCAGTATTTT,CATSPTRQGSTDTQYF
many,-,TRBV24-1,TRBJ2-3,TGTGCCACCAGTGACCCCGGACAGGGAGGGGGAGATACGCAGTATTTT,CATSDPGQGGGDTQYF
many,TRBD1,TRBV6-2/TRBV6-3,TRBJ2-7,TGTGCCAGCACCCGAATCCAGGGGACAGAAGTGTACGAGCAGTACTTC,CASTRIQGTEVYEQYF
many,TRBD1,TRBV7-6,TRBJ2-7,TGTGCCAGCAGCTCCCGACTACCTTCGGGACAGGGGTGGTACGAGCAGTACTTC,CASSSRLPSGQGWYEQYF